The 25 T cell receptor beta chains in this list originate from one sample, sequenced in a study of shared clonotypes between healthy human individuals. Some clones are missing from TCRdb's copy, which holds only in-frame ones; the method was immunoSEQ multiplex PCR. The sample includes roughly 2.6 million clones, approximately 94% of them seen just once. The sample was naive CD4+ T cells sorted from blood. As for subset: CD45RA+ positively selected. The receptors were gathered from a man between 18 and 29 years old in good health.

V usage is TRBV19 and J usage is TRBJ2-5; D gene unclear. The CDR3 has 13 amino acids. The germline gives CDR1 LNHDA, CDR2 SQIVND (reference sequence). Trimming shortened V by 5 bases and J by 3 bases, and 10 bases separated the two germline ends. CDR3 sequence: CASSRGREETQYF. The CDR3 DNA reads as TGTGCCAGTAGTCGCGGAAGGGAAGAGACCCAGTACTTC.

The rearrangement links TRBV6-5 to TRBJ2-5; D perhaps matches TRBD1 (6 bases). In germline, CDR1 is MNHEY, CDR2 SVGAGI. The germline V and J ends were trimmed by 0 bases and 5 bases, with 10 bases remaining between them. CDR3 size: 14 residues. The CDR3 sequence: CASSYSATGETQYF. The CDR3 nucleotides read TGTGCCAGCAGTTACTCGGCAACAGGGGAGACCCAGTACTTC.

This clone was seen just once. The rearrangement links TRBV4-1 to TRBJ2-5; 11 bases match TRBD2. V shed 4 bases, J shed 2 bases, and the junction held 18 bases outside the gene matches. This CDR3 has 20 residues. Germline assignment: CDR1 MGHRA and CDR2 YSYEKL. In DNA form, the CDR3 reads TGCGCCAGCAGCCCCCGCAGTATATTAGCGGGGGGGCGGCGACAAGAGACCCAGTACTTC. Its translation is CASSPRSILAGGRRQETQYF.

This chain uses TRBV10-3 with TRBJ2-4, with D possibly called TRBD1 or TRBD2 (5 bases each). V was pared by 2 bases and J by 0 bases, with 11 bases between. CDR3 length: 16 amino acids. CDR1 and CDR2 from the germline V gene are ENHRY and SYGVKD. CDR3 sequence: CAISEGTTLAKNIQYF. For the CDR3, the DNA is TGTGCCATCAGTGAGGGGACCACTCTAGCCAAAAACATTCAGTACTTC.

This chain uses TRBV6-5 with TRBJ1-6; possible D gene TRBD1, 6 bases. V was trimmed by 2 bases and J by 7 bases, leaving 15 bases between them. The CDR3 extends over 16 amino acids. Germline V gives CDR1 MNHEY, CDR2 SVGAGI. The CDR3 nucleotides read TGTGCCAGCAGTTACATCAGGGGCCAGAAAAATTCACCCCTCCACTTT. Translated: CASSYIRGQKNSPLHF.

The chain uses TRBV5-4 and TRBJ2-1; TRBD2 agrees at 8 bases. The CDR3 sequence is 16 residues long. Germline values: CDR1 SGHNT, CDR2 YYREEE (reference sequence). Trimming cost V 4 bases and J 6 bases; bases outside gene matches: 12. The CDR3 nucleotides read TGTGCCAGCAGCCAGGGCCTGAGCGGGAGAGGCAATGAGCAGTTCTTC. It specifies CASSQGLSGRGNEQFF. The variable domain in full, with the rest retrieved from reference TRBV5-4 and TRBJ2-1, is ETGVTQSPTHLIKTRGQQVTLRCSSQSGHNTVSWYQQALGQGPQFIFQYYREEENGRGNFPPRFSGLQFPNYSSELNVNALELDDSALYLCASSQGLSGRGNEQFFGPGTRLTVL.

The V and J genes are TRBV6-1 and TRBJ2-5; TRBD2 aligns across 9 bases. CDR1 is MNHNS and CDR2 is SASEGT in the germline V gene. This CDR3 is built from 16 residues. The trim removed 0 bases at V and 2 bases at J, leaving 4 bases unmatched. The CDR3 protein is CASSEAGGGGQETQYF. The CDR3 nucleotides read TGTGCCAGCAGTGAAGCAGGCGGGGGGGGGCAAGAGACCCAGTACTTC.

This sequence joins TRBV6-5 and TRBJ2-7, with 8 bases that match TRBD1. V gave up 6 bases and J gave up 2 bases; unmatched junction bases: 6. This CDR3 contains 14 residues. Germline CDR1 and CDR2: MNHEY and SVGAGI. The CDR3 coding sequence is TGTGCCAGCAGGTGGGACAGGTTTACCTACGAGCAGTACTTC. It encodes CASRWDRFTYEQYF.

This chain joins TRBV5-4 and TRBJ2-1; 14 bases map to TRBD2. CDR1 SGHNT and CDR2 YYREEE come from the germline V gene (reference sequence). The length of the CDR3 is 15 residues. With V trimmed by 5 bases and J by 6 bases, 4 bases remained unmatched. CDR3 coding DNA: TGTGCCAGCAGATCCGGGACTAGCGGGAGCAATGAGCAGTTCTTC. This translates into CASRSGTSGSNEQFF.

This clone was detected only once. V is TRBV10-3 and J is TRBJ2-3, with 9 bases identical to TRBD2. Unmatched junction bases numbered 11, after V lost 0 bases and J lost 7 bases. CDR1 is ENHRY, CDR2 SYGVKD, per germline. This CDR3 has 17 residues. The CDR3 DNA is TGTGCCATCAGTGAGTCGTGGGAGGTAGCGGGAGAAAATACGCAGTATTTT. This sequence encodes CAISESWEVAGENTQYF.

In regard to this clone: This sample also contains other DNA sequences that code for the same CDR3. This chain links TRBV5-1 with TRBJ2-7; D remains ambiguous. Germline V lookup: CDR1 SGHRS, CDR2 YFSETQ. The CDR3 has 13 residues. V gave up 0 bases and J gave up 4 bases, with 8 bases separating them. CDR3 coding DNA: TGCGCCAGCAGCTTGGACAGTGGTTACGAGCAGTACTTC. Protein product: CASSLDSGYEQYF.

This clone showed up just once. The V and J genes are TRBV29-1 and TRBJ1-2; weak D call: TRBD1 (6 bases). The CDR3 loop spans 14 amino acids. Germline CDR1 SQVTM, CDR2 ANQGSEA. The ends were cut back, 1 base at V and 4 bases at J, with 13 bases in the middle. CDR3 sequence (DNA): TGCAGCGTTGAAGTAAGGGGGTCGGGCTATGGCTACACCTTC. Translating it yields CSVEVRGSGYGYTF.

In DNA form, the CDR3 reads TGTGCCAGCAGCAACTCCGGGACTAGCGGGGGGGCCTACAATGAGCAGTTCTTC. Translation gives CASSNSGTSGGAYNEQFF. The chain has TRBV5-4 and TRBJ2-1; 16 bases match TRBD2. Unmatched junction bases numbered 6, after V lost 4 bases and J lost 2 bases. CDR3 length: 18 residues. Germline CDR1 and CDR2: SGHNT and YYREEE (reference sequence).

The genes are TRBV19 and TRBJ1-2, with a weak D call TRBD1 (5 bases). The ends were cut back, 4 bases at V and 4 bases at J, with 13 bases in the middle. There are 14 residues in the CDR3. Per germline, CDR1 LNHDA and CDR2 SQIVND (reference sequence). This CDR3 is CASSTRDGSYGYTF. In nucleotides, the CDR3 is TGTGCCAGTAGTACCCGGGACGGCTCCTATGGCTACACCTTC.

V gene TRBV5-1 combines with J gene TRBJ2-1; 7 bases map to TRBD2. CDR1 and CDR2 (germline): SGHRS, YFSETQ. This CDR3 is built from 15 residues. V was pared by 4 bases and J by 4 bases, with 8 bases of the junction left unmatched. CDR3: CASSPRDYSYNEQFF. DNA of the CDR3: TGCGCCAGCAGCCCCCGGGACTACTCTTACAATGAGCAGTTCTTC.

A remark on this clone: The same CDR3 arises from other DNA sequences in this sample as well. The chain combines TRBV27 with TRBJ1-4; D possibly corresponds to TRBD1 (5 bases). V dropped 6 bases and J dropped 0 bases, with 8 bases sitting between them. The germline CDR1 and CDR2 sequences are MNHEY and SMNVEV (reference sequence). CDR3 size: 14 residues. DNA of the CDR3: TGTGCCAGCAGGGACACGTCAACTAATGAAAAACTGTTTTTT. As protein: CASRDTSTNEKLFF.

The chain uses TRBV7-2 and TRBJ2-7; 9 nucleotides line up with TRBD2. The V gene end was trimmed by 3 bases and the J gene end by 6 bases; junction bases not matched to a gene: 15. This CDR3 has 17 amino acids. The germline V gene has CDR1 SGHTA and CDR2 FQGNSA. The chain's CDR3 is CASSFRGSGSFRGEQYF. The DNA for the CDR3 is TGTGCCAGCAGCTTTAGGGGTAGCGGGAGTTTTCGGGGCGAGCAGTACTTC.

CDR3 region: CASSSLGDRGEYEQYF. The CDR3 nucleotides read TGTGCCAGCAGTTCCCTGGGTGACAGGGGAGAATACGAGCAGTACTTC. This chain uses TRBV6-5 with TRBJ2-7, with 8 nucleotides matching TRBD1. This CDR3 spans 16 amino acids. Germline-derived CDR1 and CDR2 are MNHEY and SVGAGI. V dropped 4 bases and J dropped 4; count of bases not matched to a gene: 12.

The V and J genes are TRBV27 and TRBJ1-2; possible D gene TRBD1, 6 bases. This CDR3 has 14 amino acids. Trimming took 7 bases from V and 8 from J, leaving 20 bases between them. Germline V gene lookup returns CDR1 MNHEY and CDR2 SMNVEV (reference sequence). The CDR3 spells CASKFFPGAQGYTF. CDR3 sequence (DNA): TGTGCCAGCAAATTCTTCCCGGGGGCGCAGGGCTACACCTTC.

This rearrangement joins TRBV5-1 to TRBJ1-3; D gene unclear. The V and J ends lost 4 bases and 7 bases respectively, with 9 bases between them. The CDR3 spans 12 residues. CDR1 is SGHRS, CDR2 YFSETQ, per germline. CDR3 in DNA: TGCGCCAGCAGCACTGGTGGGAACACCATATATTTT. It codes for CASSTGGNTIYF. The full variable domain, in which reference TRBV5-1 and TRBJ1-3 provide the parts outside the CDR3, is KAGVTQTPRYLIKTRGQQVTLSCSPISGHRSVSWYQQTPGQGLQFLFEYFSETQRNKGNFPGRFSGRQFSNSRSEMNVSTLELGDSALYLCASSTGGNTIYFGEGSWLTVV.

The chain combines TRBV2 with TRBJ2-5, with a tentative D call TRBD1 (5 bases). There are 12 residues in the CDR3. Germline loops: CDR1 SNHLY, CDR2 FYNNEI. With 7 bases removed from V and 5 bases from J, the gap between germline ends came to 11 bases. The DNA of the CDR3 is TGTGCCAGCATTGGGGCCCGGGAGACCCAGTACTTC. Residues: CASIGARETQYF. Full variable domain (missing parts from reference TRBV2 and TRBJ2-5): EPEVTQTPSHQVTQMGQEVILRCVPISNHLYFYWYRQILGQKVEFLVSFYNNEISEKSEIFDDQFSVERPDGSNFTLKIRSTKLEDSAMYFCASIGARETQYFGPGTRLLVL.

CDR3 sequence: CASRGRGPYGYTF. The CDR3 region has the DNA TGTGCCAGCAGGGGGAGGGGGCCCTATGGCTACACCTTC. The chain recombines TRBV6-6 with TRBJ1-2; the match to TRBD1 covers 7 bases. The CDR3 has 13 amino acids. V lost 6 bases, J lost 4 bases, and 5 bases stayed unmatched. The germline V gene encodes CDR1 MNHNY and CDR2 SVGAGI (reference sequence).

The V gene is TRBV4-1, the J gene TRBJ1-3; tentative D call: TRBD1 (5 bases). The germline V gene has CDR1 MGHRA and CDR2 YSYEKL. V lost 0 bases, J lost 7 bases, and 13 bases lay in between. This CDR3 region has 15 residues. In DNA form, the CDR3 reads TGCGCCAGCAGCCAAGATCCGAGGGGAGGGAACACCATATATTTT. Residues: CASSQDPRGGNTIYF.

The chain recombines TRBV6-5 with TRBJ2-2; D is uncertain. The CDR3 spans 14 residues. The V gene lost 8 bases and the J gene lost 5 bases, with 15 bases spanning the gap. Germline V gene sequence: CDR1 MNHEY, CDR2 SVGAGI. The CDR3 DNA reads as TGTGCCAGCGGTCGGACGGTGAGGACCGGGGAGCTGTTTTTT. Protein product: CASGRTVRTGELFF.

This chain links TRBV7-3 with TRBJ2-1; D is possibly TRBD1 or TRBD2 (6 bases each). V was clipped by 2 bases and J by 3 bases, with 11 bases between them. This CDR3 has 15 amino acids. CDR1 SGHTA and CDR2 FQGTGA come from the germline V gene. This CDR3 is CASSLLGGSYNEQFF. CDR3 DNA sequence: TGTGCCAGCAGCTTATTGGGGGGCAGCTACAATGAGCAGTTCTTC.